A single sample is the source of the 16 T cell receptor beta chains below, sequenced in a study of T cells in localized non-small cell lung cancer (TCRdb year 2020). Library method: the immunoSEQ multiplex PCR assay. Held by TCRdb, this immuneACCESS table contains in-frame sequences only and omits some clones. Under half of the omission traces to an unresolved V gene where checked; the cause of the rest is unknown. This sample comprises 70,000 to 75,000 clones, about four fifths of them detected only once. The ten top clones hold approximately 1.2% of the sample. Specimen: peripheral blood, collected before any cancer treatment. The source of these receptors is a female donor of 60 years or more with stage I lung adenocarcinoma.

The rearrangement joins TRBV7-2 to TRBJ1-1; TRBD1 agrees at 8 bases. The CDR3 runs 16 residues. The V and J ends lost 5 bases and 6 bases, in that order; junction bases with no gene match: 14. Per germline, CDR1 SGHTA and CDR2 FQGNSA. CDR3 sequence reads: CASSPGQGIWEAEAFF. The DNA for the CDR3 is TGTGCCAGCAGCCCAGGACAGGGTATTTGGGAAGCTGAAGCTTTCTTT. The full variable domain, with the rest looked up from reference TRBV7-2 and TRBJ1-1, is GAGVSQSPSNKVTEKGKDVELRCDPISGHTALYWYRQSLGQGLEFLIYFQGNSAPDKSGLPSDRFSAERTGGSVSTLTIQRTQQEDSAVYLCASSPGQGIWEAEAFFGQGTRLTVV.

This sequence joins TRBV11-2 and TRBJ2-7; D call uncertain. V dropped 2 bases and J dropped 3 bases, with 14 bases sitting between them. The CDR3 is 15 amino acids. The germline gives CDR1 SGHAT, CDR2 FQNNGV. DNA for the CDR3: TGTGCCAGCAGCTTACGTGGCGACGCTGTCTACGAGCAGTACTTC. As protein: CASSLRGDAVYEQYF.

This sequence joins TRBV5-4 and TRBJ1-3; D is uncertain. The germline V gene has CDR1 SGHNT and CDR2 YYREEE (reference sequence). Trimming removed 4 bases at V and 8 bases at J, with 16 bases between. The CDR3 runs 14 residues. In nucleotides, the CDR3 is TGTGCCAGCAGCGAAGTAAGCTCCGCGCACACCATATATTTT. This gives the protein CASSEVSSAHTIYF. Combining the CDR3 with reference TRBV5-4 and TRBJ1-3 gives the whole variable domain ETGVTQSPTHLIKTRGQQVTLRCSSQSGHNTVSWYQQALGQGPQFIFQYYREEENGRGNFPPRFSGLQFPNYSSELNVNALELDDSALYLCASSEVSSAHTIYFGEGSWLTVV.

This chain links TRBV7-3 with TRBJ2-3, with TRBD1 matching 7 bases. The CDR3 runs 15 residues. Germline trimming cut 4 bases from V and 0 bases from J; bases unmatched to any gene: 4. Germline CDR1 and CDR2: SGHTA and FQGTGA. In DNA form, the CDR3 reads TGTGCCAGCAGCTCCGGGACAGTGAGCACAGATACGCAGTATTTT. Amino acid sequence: CASSSGTVSTDTQYF.

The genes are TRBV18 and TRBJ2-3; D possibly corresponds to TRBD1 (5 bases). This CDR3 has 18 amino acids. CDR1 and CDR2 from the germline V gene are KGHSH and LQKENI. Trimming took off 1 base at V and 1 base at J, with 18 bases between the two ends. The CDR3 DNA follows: TGTGCCAGCTCACCACGGTCGATCCCAGGGTCGCGCACAGATACGCAGTATTTT. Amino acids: CASSPRSIPGSRTDTQYF. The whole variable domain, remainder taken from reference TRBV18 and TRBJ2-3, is NAGVMQNPRHLVRRRGQEARLRCSPMKGHSHVYWYRQLPEEGLKFMVYLQKENIIDESGMPKERFSAEFPKEGPSILRIQQVVRGDSAAYFCASSPRSIPGSRTDTQYFGPGTRLTVL.

In nucleotides, the CDR3 is TGTGCCAGCAGTTACTCGATTCTTTCCGGGGAGCTGTTTTTT. Its protein product is CASSYSILSGELFF. This chain uses TRBV6-5 with TRBJ2-2, with D unresolved. The length of the CDR3 is 14 residues. The germline V and J ends were trimmed by 0 bases and 6 bases, with 8 bases remaining between them. Germline CDR1 and CDR2: MNHEY and SVGAGI.

In DNA, the CDR3 is TGTGCCAGCAGCCAAGATTGGGACGGGGAGCTGTTTTTT. This codes for CASSQDWDGELFF. The V gene is TRBV14, the J gene TRBJ2-2; unclear D gene. CDR1 is SGHDN and CDR2 is FVKESK in the germline V gene. This CDR3 comprises 13 residues. V was cut by 0 bases and J by 7 bases, with 6 bases left in between.

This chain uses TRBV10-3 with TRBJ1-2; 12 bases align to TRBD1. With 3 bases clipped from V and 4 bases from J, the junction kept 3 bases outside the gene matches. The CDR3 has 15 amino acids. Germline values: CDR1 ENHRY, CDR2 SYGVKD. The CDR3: CAISEGTGGAYGYTF. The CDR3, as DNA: TGTGCCATCAGTGAAGGGACAGGGGGCGCCTATGGCTACACCTTC.

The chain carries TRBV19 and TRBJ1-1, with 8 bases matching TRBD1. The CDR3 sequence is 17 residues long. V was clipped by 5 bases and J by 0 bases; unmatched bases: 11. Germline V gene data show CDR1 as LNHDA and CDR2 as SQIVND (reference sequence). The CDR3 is CASSSPPGGPMNTEAFF. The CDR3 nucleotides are TGTGCCAGTAGTTCTCCGCCAGGGGGCCCCATGAACACTGAAGCTTTCTTT.

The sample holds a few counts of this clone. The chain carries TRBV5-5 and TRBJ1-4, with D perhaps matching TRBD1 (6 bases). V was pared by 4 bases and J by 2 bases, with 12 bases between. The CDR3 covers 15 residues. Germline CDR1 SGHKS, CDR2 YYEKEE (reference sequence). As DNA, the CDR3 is TGTGCCAGCAGCCCCAGGACAGAGACTAATGAAAAACTGTTTTTT. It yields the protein CASSPRTETNEKLFF.

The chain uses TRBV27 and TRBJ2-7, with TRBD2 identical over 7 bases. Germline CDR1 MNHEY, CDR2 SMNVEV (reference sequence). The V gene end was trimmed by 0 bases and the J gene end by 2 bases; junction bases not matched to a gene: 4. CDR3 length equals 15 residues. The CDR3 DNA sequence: TGTGCCAGCAGTTTATCGGCTAGCGGTGCCTACGAGCAGTACTTC. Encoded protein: CASSLSASGAYEQYF.

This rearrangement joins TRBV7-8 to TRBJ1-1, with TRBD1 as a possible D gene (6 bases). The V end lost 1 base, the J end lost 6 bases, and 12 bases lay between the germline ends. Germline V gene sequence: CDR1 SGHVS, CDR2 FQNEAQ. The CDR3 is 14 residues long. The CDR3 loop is CASSLELQGPEAFF. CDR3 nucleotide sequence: TGTGCCAGCAGCTTAGAGTTACAGGGACCTGAAGCTTTCTTT.

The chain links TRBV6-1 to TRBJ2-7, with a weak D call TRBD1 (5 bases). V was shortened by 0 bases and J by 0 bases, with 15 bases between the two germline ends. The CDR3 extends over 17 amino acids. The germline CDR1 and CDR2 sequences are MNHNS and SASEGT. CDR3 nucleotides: TGTGCCAGCAGTGAAGCGCTTCTACAGGCTAACTCCTACGAGCAGTACTTC. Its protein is CASSEALLQANSYEQYF.

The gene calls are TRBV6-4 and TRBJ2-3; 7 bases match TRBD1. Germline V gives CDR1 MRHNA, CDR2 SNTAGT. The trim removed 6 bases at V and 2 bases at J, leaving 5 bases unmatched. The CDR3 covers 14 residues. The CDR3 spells CASSPTGTTDTQYF. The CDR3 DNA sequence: TGTGCCAGCAGCCCGACAGGGACCACAGATACGCAGTATTTT.

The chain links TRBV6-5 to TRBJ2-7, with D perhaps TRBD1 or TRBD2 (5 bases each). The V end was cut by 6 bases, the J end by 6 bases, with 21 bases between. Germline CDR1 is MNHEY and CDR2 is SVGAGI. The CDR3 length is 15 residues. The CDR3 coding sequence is TGTGCCAGCAGGCCCCAGGGACGGCAGTCGGGCGAGCAGTACTTC. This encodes CASRPQGRQSGEQYF.

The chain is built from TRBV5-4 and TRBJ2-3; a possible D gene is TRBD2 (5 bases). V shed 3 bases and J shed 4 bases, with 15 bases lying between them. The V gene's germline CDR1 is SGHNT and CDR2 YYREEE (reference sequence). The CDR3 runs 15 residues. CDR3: CASSYPGGSADTQYF. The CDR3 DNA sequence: TGTGCCAGCAGCTACCCAGGCGGGTCGGCAGATACGCAGTATTTT.